This TCR beta chain appears in the sequencing data of a study of blood T cell repertoires in COVID-19. At the level of the study: COVID-19 samples collected from the United States, Italy and Spain covered acute and convalescent phases. The analysed material was cDNA or gDNA that came from T cells, B-cell-depleted T cells, or PBMCs.

This CDR3 contains 11 residues. The V end was cut by 5 bases, the J end by 7 bases, with 12 bases between. CDR1 DFQATT and CDR2 SNEGSKA come from the germline V gene (reference sequence). Authors' processing steps: The assay estimated nucleated cells by amplifying reference gene primers. Some clones are missing from TCRdb's copy, which holds only in-frame ones; the method was immunoSEQ multiplex PCR. V, J and clone size were drawn from that table, and D and trimming were deduced from the DNA. Of fewer than 85,000 clones in the sample, around nine tenths were seen once. Material: peripheral blood. The sequence was obtained from a man aged 60-69 years with acute or convalescent COVID-19. This chain joins TRBV20-1 and TRBJ2-7, with TRBD1 as a possible D gene (5 bases). The CDR3 sequence: CSAQTASEQYF. The CDR3 DNA reads as TGCAGTGCTCAGACAGCGTCGGAGCAGTACTTC.